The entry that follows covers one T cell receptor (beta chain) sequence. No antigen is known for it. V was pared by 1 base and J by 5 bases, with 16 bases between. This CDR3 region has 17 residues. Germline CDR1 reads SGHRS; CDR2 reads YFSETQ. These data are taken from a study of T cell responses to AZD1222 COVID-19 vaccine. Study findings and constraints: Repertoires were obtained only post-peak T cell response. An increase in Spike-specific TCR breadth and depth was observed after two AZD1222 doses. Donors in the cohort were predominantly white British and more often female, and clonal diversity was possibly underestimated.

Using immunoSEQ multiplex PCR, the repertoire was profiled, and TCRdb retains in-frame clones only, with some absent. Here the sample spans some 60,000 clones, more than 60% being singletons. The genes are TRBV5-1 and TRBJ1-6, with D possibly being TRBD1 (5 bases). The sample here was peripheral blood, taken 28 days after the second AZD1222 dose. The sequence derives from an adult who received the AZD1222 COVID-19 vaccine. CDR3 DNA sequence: TGCGCCAGCAGCTTGTTCAGTTACGGGACGGATAATTCACCCCTCCACTTT. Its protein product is CASSLFSYGTDNSPLHF.